Reported below is one T cell receptor (beta chain). Methods used by the authors: Nucleated cell counts were estimated from reference gene primer amplification. Clones were read by immunoSEQ multiplex PCR, and TCRdb kept only the in-frame ones, dropping some. For V, J and clone size, that table is used; D and trimming come from the DNA. The sample shows about 140,000 clones, about 77% of them seen only once. This record belongs to a study of blood T cell repertoires in COVID-19. At the level of the study: The analysed material was cDNA or gDNA that came from T cells, B-cell-depleted T cells, or PBMCs.

The receptor was isolated from a woman aged 50 to 60 with active or convalescent COVID-19. Sequencing input: peripheral blood.

DNA for the CDR3: TGCAGCGTTGGAGTAGTGACTAGCACAGATACGCAGTATTTT. This encodes CSVGVVTSTDTQYF. The chain joins TRBV29-1 to TRBJ2-3; D not resolved. Germline V CDR1 and CDR2: SQVTM, ANQGSEA. Trimming took off 4 bases at V and 0 bases at J, with 11 bases between the two ends. The CDR3 length is 14 residues.